One T cell receptor beta chain is described in this entry. The data belong to a study of blood T cell repertoires in COVID-19. Across the whole study: Collection of acute and convalescent COVID-19 samples took place in the United States, Italy and Spain.

The assay was immunoSEQ multiplex PCR, and TCRdb's table has in-frame clones only and misses some. The sample contains 400,000 or so clones, about 90% of which appear only once. V trimming: 6 bases; J trimming: 8 bases; junction bases outside the gene matches: 13. CDR3 length equals 15 residues. Germline lookup yields CDR1 MDHEN and CDR2 SYDVKM. The chain uses TRBV28 and TRBJ2-1; the match to TRBD1 covers 7 bases. The sequenced sample was PBMCs or T cells enriched from blood (not recorded which). This receptor was taken from a man younger than 35 who had recovered from COVID-19. CDR3: CASRQGDPSGHEQFF. Written as DNA, the CDR3 is TGTGCCAGCAGGCAGGGGGATCCCTCAGGCCATGAGCAGTTCTTC.